Presented here are 9 T cell receptor beta chains from one specimen sequenced in a study of cytomegalovirus exposure and HLA in healthy donors. The PCR made use of 60 Vbeta and 13 Jbeta primers. Clones were sequenced by immunoSEQ multiplex PCR, and TCRdb holds only the in-frame ones, with some missing. This table holds about 150,000 clones, over 70% found once. Sequencing was performed on PBMCs. These receptors came from a woman in her fifties or sixties in good health and CMV-seropositive.

This chain joins TRBV5-1 and TRBJ2-2, with D hard to call. Looked up from germline, CDR1 is SGHRS and CDR2 is YFSETQ. Trimming left V 7 bases short and J 3 bases short, with 10 bases between. The CDR3 spans 13 residues. The CDR3 loop reads CASGEAYTGELFF. DNA of the CDR3: TGCGCCAGCGGAGAGGCATACACCGGGGAGCTGTTTTTT.

The chain couples TRBV25-1 to TRBJ1-2; 7 bases agree with TRBD1. Looked up from germline, CDR1 is MGHDK and CDR2 is SYGVNS. The trim removed 3 bases at V and 6 bases at J, leaving 1 base unmatched. This CDR3 is built from 12 residues. DNA for the CDR3: TGTGCCAGCAGTGACAGGGGGGATGGCTACACCTTC. Amino acids: CASSDRGDGYTF.

V gene TRBV4-3 combines with J gene TRBJ1-3, with unresolved D. CDR3 length equals 16 residues. Per the germline V gene, CDR1 is LGHNA and CDR2 is YSLEER. With 0 bases removed from V and 3 bases from J, the gap between germline ends came to 12 bases. CDR3 sequence: CASSQDPADNGNTIYF. The CDR3 DNA follows: TGCGCCAGCAGCCAAGATCCTGCAGATAATGGAAACACCATATATTTT.

The genes are TRBV28 and TRBJ2-7; TRBD1 might be the D (7 bases). Germline CDR1 and CDR2: MDHEN and SYDVKM. The CDR3 sequence is 15 residues long. Trimming removed 6 bases at V and 2 bases at J, with 17 bases between. CDR3 sequence (DNA): TGTGCCAGCAGGCTTCCAGGGGGGCCTACCTACGAGCAGTACTTC. It codes for CASRLPGGPTYEQYF.

V and J are TRBV7-2 and TRBJ1-1, with 11 nucleotides matching TRBD1. Germline CDR1 SGHTA, CDR2 FQGNSA. The CDR3 is made up of 13 amino acids. V dropped 4 bases and J dropped 10; count of bases not matched to a gene: 5. The CDR3 nucleotides read TGTGCCAGCAGCTCGGACAGGGGGCGGAGAGCTTTCTTT. Its protein product is CASSSDRGRRAFF.

This clone came up a few times. This rearrangement joins TRBV2 to TRBJ1-4, with D hard to call. This CDR3 has 16 residues. Trimming removed 7 bases from V and 7 bases from J, with 22 bases in between. Germline V gene lookup returns CDR1 SNHLY and CDR2 FYNNEI. The CDR3 coding sequence is TGTGCCAGCAAGCCCTACGCCTCGGGTATAGGTGAAAAACTGTTTTTT. As protein: CASKPYASGIGEKLFF.

The rearrangement uses TRBV5-1 and TRBJ2-3; 10 nucleotides agree with TRBD2. The V and J ends lost 0 bases and 0 bases, in that order; junction bases with no gene match: 4. Germline-derived CDR1 and CDR2 are SGHRS and YFSETQ. This CDR3 is built from 17 residues. The CDR3 is CASSLGWTSGSTDTQYF. CDR3 coding DNA: TGCGCCAGCAGCTTGGGATGGACTAGCGGAAGCACAGATACGCAGTATTTT.

This clone was counted once. The gene calls are TRBV5-4 and TRBJ1-1; 7 nucleotides align to TRBD1. V was pared by 3 bases and J by 0 bases, with 5 bases of the junction left unmatched. Germline values: CDR1 SGHNT, CDR2 YYREEE (reference sequence). CDR3 length equals 15 residues. The CDR3 is CASSSAQGMNTEAFF. The CDR3 DNA follows: TGTGCCAGCAGCTCCGCACAGGGGATGAACACTGAAGCTTTCTTT.

In its sample, this clone was seen once. The V and J genes are TRBV7-2 and TRBJ2-3; tentative D call: TRBD1 (7 bases). V lost 4 bases and J lost 3, with 17 bases in between. CDR1 is SGHTA and CDR2 is FQGNSA in the germline V gene. The CDR3 runs 16 residues. Here the CDR3 DNA reads TGTGCCAGCAGCTCCCCAGGGGGGTTGAGGACAGATACGCAGTATTTT. It encodes CASSSPGGLRTDTQYF.